This TCR beta chain was identified in a study of pediatric ulcerative colitis. Study-wide results and limits: Compared with controls, ulcerative colitis showed greater blood-rectum clone sharing.

Turning to this clone: The antigen is unknown.

Some clones are missing from TCRdb's copy, which holds only in-frame ones; the method was immunoSEQ multiplex PCR. The sample shows around 40,000 clones, 75% of them seen only once. Per the germline V gene, CDR1 is MNHEY and CDR2 is SVGAGI. The CDR3 spans 16 residues. Germline trimming cut 2 bases from V and 5 bases from J; bases unmatched to any gene: 11. Rectal tissue came from one to two pinch biopsies taken at colonoscopy. The genes are TRBV6-5 and TRBJ2-7, with TRBD1 matching over 8 bases. This receptor was identified in a boy between 10 and 17 years old with severe ulcerative colitis. The sequenced sample was gut tissue. The CDR3 DNA is TGTGCCAGCAGTTACGGGTACCAGGGGGCTCTACACGAGCAGTACTTC. Its protein is CASSYGYQGALHEQYF.